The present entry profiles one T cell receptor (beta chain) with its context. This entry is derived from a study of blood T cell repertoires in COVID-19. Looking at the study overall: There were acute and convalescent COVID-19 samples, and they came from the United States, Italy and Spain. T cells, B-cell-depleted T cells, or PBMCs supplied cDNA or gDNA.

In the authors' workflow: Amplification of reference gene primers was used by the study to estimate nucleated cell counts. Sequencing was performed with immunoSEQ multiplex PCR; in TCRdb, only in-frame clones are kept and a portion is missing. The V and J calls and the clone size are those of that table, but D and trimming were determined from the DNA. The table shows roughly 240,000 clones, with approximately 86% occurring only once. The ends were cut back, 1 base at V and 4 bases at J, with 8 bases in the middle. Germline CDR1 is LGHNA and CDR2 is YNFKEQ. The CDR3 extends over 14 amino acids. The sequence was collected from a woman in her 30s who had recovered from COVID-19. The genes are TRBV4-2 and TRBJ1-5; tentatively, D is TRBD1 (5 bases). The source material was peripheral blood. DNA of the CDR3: TGTGCCAGCAGCCAAGGGGGCGTAAATCAGCCCCAGCATTTT. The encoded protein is CASSQGGVNQPQHF.